This TCR beta chain was recorded in a study of T cell responses to AZD1222 COVID-19 vaccine. Turning to the study itself: Pooled samples include second doses given at about 4 or 12 weeks. General study points: Researchers report vaccine-associated CD4 TCRs spanning spike, with dominance at 160-218 and 743-854. White British people made up most donors, females outnumbered males, and clonal diversity was possibly underestimated. Unmutated regions of variants are reportedly targeted by nearly half of spike-specific TCRs.

The germline CDR1 and CDR2 sequences are SGHNT and YYREEE (reference sequence). V was trimmed by 4 bases and J by 2 bases, leaving 9 bases between them. This CDR3 is built from 13 residues. This table comes from immunoSEQ multiplex PCR, and its TCRdb copy is limited to in-frame clones, with some not included. The sample contains about 120,000 clones, around 92% of which appear only once. This clone turned up a few times. As yet, its antigen is unknown. The chain is built from TRBV5-4 and TRBJ2-5, with D perhaps matching TRBD2 (5 bases). Sequenced material: peripheral blood, taken on day 0 of AZD1222 vaccination. This clonotype was obtained from an adult in good health. The CDR3 nucleotides read TGTGCCAGCAGCCTCCCGGGGCAAGAGACCCAGTACTTC. Encoded protein: CASSLPGQETQYF.